The 26 T cell receptor beta chains below come from one sample, sequenced in a study of cytomegalovirus exposure and HLA in healthy donors. Generated by immunoSEQ multiplex PCR, the TCRdb table keeps only in-frame clones and is missing some. The table records roughly 52,000 clones, 75% to 95% of them present only once. Source material: PBMCs. Receptor source: a young man in good health and CMV-seronegative.

The J gene is TRBJ2-1, the V gene TRBV11-2; 8 bases line up with TRBD2. With V trimmed by 2 bases and J by 10 bases, 7 bases remained unmatched. The CDR3 spans 14 residues. Germline-derived CDR1 and CDR2 are SGHAT and FQNNGV. The CDR3 DNA sequence: TGTGCCAGCAGCTTACGGGAGGGATCTAGGGAGCAGTTCTTC. This translates into CASSLREGSREQFF.

The gene calls are TRBV28 and TRBJ1-5, with D tentatively TRBD1 (5 bases). This CDR3 region has 16 residues. Germline CDR1 MDHEN, CDR2 SYDVKM. V was clipped by 7 bases and J by 5 bases, with 21 bases between them. The DNA for the CDR3 is TGTGCCAGCACCGCAGAAGGGGTTTGGGGTTATCAGCCCCAGCATTTT. It translates to CASTAEGVWGYQPQHF. The full variable domain, completed using reference TRBV28 and TRBJ1-5, is DVKVTQSSRYLVKRTGEKVFLECVQDMDHENMFWYRQDPGLGLRLIYFSYDVKMKEKGDIPEGYSVSREKKERFSLILESASTNQTSMYLCASTAEGVWGYQPQHFGDGTRLSIL.

The J gene is TRBJ2-5, the V gene TRBV18; TRBD1 might be the D (6 bases). Trimming removed 6 bases at V and 2 bases at J, with 10 bases between. This CDR3 is built from 13 residues. Germline V gene data show CDR1 as KGHSH and CDR2 as LQKENI. In nucleotides, the CDR3 is TGTGCCAGCTCCTTAGACAGGCAAGAGACCCAGTACTTC. This gives the protein CASSLDRQETQYF.

This chain connects TRBV29-1 to TRBJ2-5, with 11 bases lining up with TRBD2. The CDR3 covers 16 residues. Germline trimming cut 6 bases from V and 4 bases from J; bases unmatched to any gene: 13. Germline V gene data show CDR1 as SQVTM and CDR2 as ANQGSEA. The CDR3 coding sequence is TGCAGCGTGGACGGGACTAGCGGTTCAATGGGAGAGACCCAGTACTTC. It is translated as CSVDGTSGSMGETQYF. Full variable domain (missing parts from reference TRBV29-1 and TRBJ2-5): SAVISQKPSRDICQRGTSLTIQCQVDSQVTMMFWYRQQPGQSLTLIATANQGSEATYESGFVIDKFPISRPNLTFSTLTVSNMSPEDSSIYLCSVDGTSGSMGETQYFGPGTRLLVL.

The chain carries TRBV27 and TRBJ2-5; 9 bases align to TRBD1. This CDR3 has 15 amino acids. V lost 4 bases to trimming and J lost 5 bases; unmatched junction nucleotides: 8. In germline, CDR1 is MNHEY, CDR2 SMNVEV (reference sequence). The chain's CDR3 is CASSSPGQGTETQYF. CDR3 DNA: TGTGCCAGCAGTTCCCCGGGACAGGGAACGGAGACCCAGTACTTC.

The V gene is TRBV19, the J gene TRBJ2-7; a weak D match, TRBD2 (6 bases). Germline V gene data show CDR1 as LNHDA and CDR2 as SQIVND (reference sequence). The CDR3 is 21 amino acids. V gave up 1 base and J gave up 3 bases, with 31 bases separating them. The CDR3 sequence: CASSIVLAGDSPMAALYEQYF. For the CDR3, the DNA is TGTGCCAGTAGTATAGTTTTAGCCGGGGACTCACCCATGGCGGCTCTCTACGAGCAGTACTTC.

This clone was counted between two and nine times. The chain joins TRBV2 to TRBJ2-1; TRBD1 aligns across 7 bases. V lost 4 bases, J lost 15 bases, and 9 bases stayed unmatched. Per the germline V gene, CDR1 is SNHLY and CDR2 is FYNNEI. The CDR3 length is 12 residues. CDR3 sequence: CASSGGTVSRFF. The CDR3, as DNA: TGTGCCAGCAGTGGGGGGACAGTTTCTCGGTTCTTC.

The chain uses TRBV7-9 and TRBJ1-2; D unclear. Germline CDR1 SEHNR, CDR2 FQNEAQ (reference sequence). Trimming took off 2 bases at V and 8 bases at J, with 12 bases between the two ends. CDR3 length: 13 amino acids. The CDR3 nucleotides are TGTGCCAGCAGCTTACGGGGAGGAGGAGGCTACACCTTC. This sequence encodes CASSLRGGGGYTF.

This chain uses TRBV6-1 with TRBJ1-2; D unclear. CDR3 length equals 12 residues. V was pared by 5 bases and J by 5 bases, with 9 bases between. Germline V lookup: CDR1 MNHNS, CDR2 SASEGT. This chain's CDR3 is CASSMGPYGYTF. In DNA, the CDR3 is TGTGCCAGCAGTATGGGCCCGTATGGCTACACCTTC.

The rearrangement uses TRBV5-1 and TRBJ1-1, with 7 bases aligning to TRBD1. The germline V gene has CDR1 SGHRS and CDR2 YFSETQ. This CDR3 region has 14 residues. The junction had 3 bases not matched to a gene; V was cut back by 0 bases and J by 4 bases. CDR3 in amino acids: CASSLAGTATEAFF. CDR3 in DNA: TGCGCCAGCAGCTTGGCCGGGACAGCCACTGAAGCTTTCTTT.

This clone was seen a single time. This chain joins TRBV6-1 and TRBJ2-1, with 8 bases that match TRBD2. The V gene's germline CDR1 is MNHNS and CDR2 SASEGT. The trim removed 2 bases at V and 3 bases at J, leaving 6 bases unmatched. This CDR3 region has 16 residues. In nucleotides, the CDR3 is TGTGCCAGCAGTGAAAGGGCGGGAGGTTTCTACAATGAGCAGTTCTTC. Translated, it gives CASSERAGGFYNEQFF.

The chain joins TRBV27 to TRBJ2-3; D remains unclear. The CDR3 contains 16 residues. Germline V lookup: CDR1 MNHEY, CDR2 SMNVEV (reference sequence). The V end was cut by 6 bases, the J end by 6 bases, with 22 bases between. The DNA for the CDR3 is TGTGCCAGCAGAAATCTACTCCGATCGATGTTTGATACGCAGTATTTT. Translating it yields CASRNLLRSMFDTQYF.

This clone was counted once. This sequence joins TRBV5-6 and TRBJ2-3, with 7 bases fitting TRBD1. V trimming: 3 bases; J trimming: 7 bases; junction bases outside the gene matches: 2. The CDR3 extends over 12 amino acids. CDR1 is SGHDT and CDR2 is YYEEEE in the germline V gene. The CDR3 DNA reads TGTGCCAGCAGCTCCAGGGGGTATACGCAGTATTTT. Its translation is CASSSRGYTQYF.

The V and J genes are TRBV5-1 and TRBJ2-2; 8 positions match TRBD2. The J segment lost 4 bases and the V segment lost 1 base, leaving 3 bases of the junction unmatched. CDR3 size: 15 residues. Germline values: CDR1 SGHRS, CDR2 YFSETQ. The CDR3 DNA reads as TGCGCCAGCAGCTTGAGCGGGAGTGGCACCGGGGAGCTGTTTTTT. This codes for CASSLSGSGTGELFF.

The chain employs TRBV7-2 and TRBJ2-4, with unresolved D. V was cut by 4 bases and J by 7 bases, with 5 bases left in between. The CDR3 consists of 11 residues. The germline V gene has CDR1 SGHTA and CDR2 FQGNSA. In nucleotides, the CDR3 is TGTGCCAGCAGCTCTTTCAACATTCAGTACTTC. Its translation is CASSSFNIQYF.

The rearrangement joins TRBV6-7 to TRBJ2-1; 10 nucleotides align to TRBD2. TRBV6-7 is flagged as an ORF with uncertain function. Trimming at V came to 0 bases and at J to 2 bases, leaving 4 bases not matched to a gene. This CDR3 has 17 amino acids. The CDR3 loop is CASSYSMSGRAYNEQFF. The CDR3 region has the DNA TGTGCCAGCAGTTACTCGATGAGCGGGAGGGCCTACAATGAGCAGTTCTTC.

The V gene is TRBV2, the J gene TRBJ2-7; 8 bases line up with TRBD2. The CDR3 length is 14 residues. Germline V gives CDR1 SNHLY, CDR2 FYNNEI. The V gene end was trimmed by 4 bases and the J gene end by 1 base; junction bases not matched to a gene: 3. Written as DNA, the CDR3 is TGTGCCAGCAGTGGTGCGGGAGGATCCTACGAGCAGTACTTC. Protein: CASSGAGGSYEQYF.

The V and J genes are TRBV14 and TRBJ2-1; the D is unclear. V was trimmed by 2 bases and J by 6 bases, leaving 11 bases between them. Germline CDR1 reads SGHDN; CDR2 reads FVKESK. This CDR3 has 14 residues. CDR3: CASSQLSDSNEQFF. Here the CDR3 DNA reads TGTGCCAGCAGCCAATTGAGCGACTCCAATGAGCAGTTCTTC. Full variable domain (rest looked up from reference TRBV14 and TRBJ2-1): EAGVTQFPSHSVIEKGQTVTLRCDPISGHDNLYWYRRVMGKEIKFLLHFVKESKQDESGMPNNRFLAERTGGTYSTLKVQPAELEDSGVYFCASSQLSDSNEQFFGPGTRLTVL.

The gene calls are TRBV6-5 and TRBJ1-1; a possible D gene is TRBD1 (6 bases). The germline V gene encodes CDR1 MNHEY and CDR2 SVGAGI. This CDR3 has 15 residues. Between the trimmed V and J ends, which lost 8 bases and 5 bases, there was a span of 21 bases. In DNA, the CDR3 is TGTGCCAGCTCTAGCGGACGGGGGGCGCAGACTGAAGCTTTCTTT. Translation: CASSSGRGAQTEAFF.

V is TRBV19 and J is TRBJ2-5; weak D call: TRBD2 (6 bases). CDR3 length: 15 amino acids. CDR1 and CDR2 (germline): LNHDA, SQIVND (reference sequence). Trimming removed 6 bases at V and 2 bases at J, with 16 bases between. CDR3 loop: CASSAGRITQETQYF. CDR3 nucleotides: TGTGCCAGTAGCGCGGGACGGATAACTCAAGAGACCCAGTACTTC.

The rearrangement links TRBV4-1 to TRBJ2-5, with a weak D call TRBD2 (5 bases). The V gene's germline CDR1 is MGHRA and CDR2 YSYEKL. The CDR3 is 15 amino acids. V lost 3 bases, J lost 1 base, and 12 bases lay in between. The DNA of the CDR3 is TGCGCCAGCAGCCAGGTCGGAGGCCCCCAAGAGACCCAGTACTTC. Protein product: CASSQVGGPQETQYF.

With respect to this clone: Germline is not matched at one junction end, which may reflect a read error. The chain couples TRBV7-7 to TRBJ2-1; 11 nucleotides line up with TRBD2. Germline V gene lookup returns CDR1 SSHAT and CDR2 FNYEAQ (reference sequence). The CDR3 consists of 14 residues. The CDR3, as DNA: TGTGCTAGCAGCTCGGGGACTAGCGGCAATGAGCAGTTCTTC. This gives the protein CASSSGTSGNEQFF.

The CDR3 DNA sequence: TGTGCCAGCAGTTTAGTCGGACTAGCGGGATTTTCCTACGAGCAGTACTTC. It yields the protein CASSLVGLAGFSYEQYF. The chain is built from TRBV28 and TRBJ2-7, with 12 bases identical to TRBD2. Germline CDR1 reads MDHEN; CDR2 reads SYDVKM. This CDR3 is 17 amino acids long. V was clipped by 2 bases and J by 1 base; unmatched bases: 6.

The chain couples TRBV6-1 to TRBJ2-7; weak D call: TRBD1 (6 bases). V was clipped by 2 bases and J by 4 bases, with 12 bases between them. The CDR3 covers 14 residues. Germline CDR1 and CDR2: MNHNS and SASEGT. CDR3 loop: CASSEWDKGYEQYF. CDR3 nucleotide sequence: TGTGCCAGCAGTGAATGGGACAAAGGTTACGAGCAGTACTTC.

The chain is built from TRBV18 and TRBJ2-3, with 7 nucleotides matching TRBD2. With V trimmed by 2 bases and J by 2 bases, 4 bases remained unmatched. CDR1 is KGHSH and CDR2 is LQKENI in the germline V gene. The CDR3 covers 15 residues. The CDR3 reads CASSPGRGSTDTQYF. CDR3 in DNA: TGTGCCAGCTCACCAGGGAGGGGATCCACAGATACGCAGTATTTT.

The rearrangement joins TRBV7-9 to TRBJ2-2; unclear D gene. The CDR3 contains 15 residues. V was clipped by 4 bases and J by 4 bases, with 13 bases between them. Germline values: CDR1 SEHNR, CDR2 FQNEAQ (reference sequence). The CDR3 DNA reads as TGTGCCAGCAGCTCTCGAGAGACGGGCACCGGGGAGCTGTTTTTT. Encoded protein: CASSSRETGTGELFF.